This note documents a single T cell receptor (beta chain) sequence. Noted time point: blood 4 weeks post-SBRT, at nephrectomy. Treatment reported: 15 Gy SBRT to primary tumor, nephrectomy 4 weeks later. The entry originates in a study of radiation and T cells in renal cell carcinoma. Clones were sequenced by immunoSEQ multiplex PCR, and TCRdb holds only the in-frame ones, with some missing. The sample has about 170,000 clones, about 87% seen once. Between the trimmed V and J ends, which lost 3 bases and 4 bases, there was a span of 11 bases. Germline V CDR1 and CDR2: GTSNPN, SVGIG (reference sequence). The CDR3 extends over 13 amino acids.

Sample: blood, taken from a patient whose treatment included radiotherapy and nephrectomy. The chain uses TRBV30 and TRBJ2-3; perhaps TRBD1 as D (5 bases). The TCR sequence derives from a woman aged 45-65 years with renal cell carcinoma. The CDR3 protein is CAWRTVGADTQYF. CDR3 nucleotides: TGTGCCTGGAGGACAGTCGGTGCAGATACGCAGTATTTT.